This record covers a single T cell receptor beta chain. The antigen remains unidentified. The V gene end was trimmed by 4 bases and the J gene end by 5 bases; junction bases not matched to a gene: 7. Germline assignment: CDR1 MDHEN and CDR2 SYDVKM. This CDR3 region has 14 residues. The data were obtained in a study of human T cells and chemical hapten exposure. Study-wide context: How much TCR each sample yielded varied, mostly because pooled library volumes differed slightly.

TCRdb recomputed calls from the RACE reads with MiXCR, one row per CDR3 protein. The sample consists of 75,000 to 100,000 distinct CDR3 sequences, approximately 10% of them appearing once. This sample's time point: healthy volunteer bleed at 2 weeks. The study extracted total RNA from unfractionated whole blood. General observations from the study: The study found that DPC sensitization did not change TCRs above 1 in 1000 frequency.

Input material: whole blood. V usage is TRBV28 and J usage is TRBJ2-7; 8 bases agree with TRBD1. The clonotype originates from a female donor in good health. Some clones in this sample may be carry-over from other donors' samples. CDR3 loop: CASSSTDRAHEQYF. The CDR3 DNA reads TGTGCCAGCAGTTCCACGGACAGGGCCCACGAGCAGTACTTC.